This TCR beta chain was sequenced for a study of blood T cell repertoires in COVID-19. The sample holds a few counts of this clone. Sequencing used immunoSEQ multiplex PCR; TCRdb keeps in-frame clones, though not all of them. The sample lists about 77,000 clones, around 69% seen once, with 15% to 20% in the top ten. The germline V gene has CDR1 SGHTA and CDR2 FQGNSA. The trim removed 3 bases at V and 7 bases at J, leaving 10 bases unmatched. CDR3 size: 15 residues. J is TRBJ2-7 and V is TRBV7-2; 9 bases align to TRBD1. Sequencing was performed on peripheral blood. The TCR originated in a man between 65 and 85 years old with active or convalescent COVID-19. CDR3 sequence: CASSFPDRGRGEQYF. In nucleotides, the CDR3 is TGTGCCAGCAGCTTTCCGGACAGGGGCCGTGGAGAGCAGTACTTC.